This T cell receptor beta chain was profiled in a study of molecular identifiers for immune sequencing clone quantification. Study-wide context: Across replicate runs, RNA obtained from around 20,000 or 100,000 naive CD8 cells was divided into five, with four undergoing sequencing.

The use of previously described methods and listed TCR primers produced the bulk TCR libraries. TCRdb reprocessed the PCR reads via MiXCR and lists one record per CDR3 protein. The sample shows 79,000 or so distinct CDR3 sequences, around a quarter of them seen only once. Germline V gene sequence: CDR1 SGHTA, CDR2 FQGNSA. CDR3 length equals 15 residues. Trimming pared 1 base from V and 4 bases from J, leaving 11 bases between. This clonotype occurred many times. Sorting defined naive CD8 T cells as CD8+CD4-CCR7+CD45RA+. The chain has TRBV7-2 and TRBJ2-1, with D perhaps TRBD2 (6 bases). Sequencing was done on a sample of naive CD8+ T cells from blood, with Jurkat cell RNA spiked in. As for subset: FACS-sorted CD8+CD4-CCR7+CD45RA+ naive T cells. This sequence was found in a human donor in good health. Some libraries in this study had Jurkat cell RNA spiked in. The CDR3 loop reads CASSLDGRLYNEQFF. CDR3 nucleotide sequence: TGTGCCAGCAGCTTAGACGGGAGACTTTACAATGAGCAGTTCTTC. The full variable domain, completed using reference TRBV7-2 and TRBJ2-1, is GAGVSQSPSNKVTEKGKDVELRCDPISGHTALYWYRQSLGQGLEFLIYFQGNSAPDKSGLPSDRFSAERTGGSVSTLTIQRTQQEDSAVYLCASSLDGRLYNEQFFGPGTRLTVL.